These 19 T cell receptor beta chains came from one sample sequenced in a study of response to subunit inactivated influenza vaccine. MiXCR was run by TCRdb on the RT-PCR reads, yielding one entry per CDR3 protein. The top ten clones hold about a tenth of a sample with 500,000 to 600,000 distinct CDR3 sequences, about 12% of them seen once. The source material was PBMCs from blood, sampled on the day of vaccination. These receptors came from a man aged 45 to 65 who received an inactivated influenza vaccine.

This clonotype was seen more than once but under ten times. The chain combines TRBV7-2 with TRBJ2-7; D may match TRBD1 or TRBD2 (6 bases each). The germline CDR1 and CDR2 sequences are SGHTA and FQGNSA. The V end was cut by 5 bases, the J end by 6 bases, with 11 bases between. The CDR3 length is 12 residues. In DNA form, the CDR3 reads TGTGCCAGCAGCCGGGGGCGGTCCGAGCAGTACTTC. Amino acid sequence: CASSRGRSEQYF.

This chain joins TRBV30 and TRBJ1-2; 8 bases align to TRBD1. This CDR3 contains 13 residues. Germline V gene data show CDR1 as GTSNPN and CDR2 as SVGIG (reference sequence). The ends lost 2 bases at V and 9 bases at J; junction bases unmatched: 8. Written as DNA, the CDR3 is TGTGCCTGGAGTATCCAGGGGGCGTCCCGCTACACCTTC. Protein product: CAWSIQGASRYTF.

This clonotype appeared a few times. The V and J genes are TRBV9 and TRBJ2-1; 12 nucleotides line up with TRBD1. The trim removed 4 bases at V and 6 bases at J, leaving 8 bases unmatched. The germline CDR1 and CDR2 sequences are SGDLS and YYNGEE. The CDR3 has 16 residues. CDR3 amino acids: CASSPQGQGAFNEQFF. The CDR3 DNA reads TGTGCCAGCAGCCCACAGGGACAGGGGGCGTTCAATGAGCAGTTCTTC.

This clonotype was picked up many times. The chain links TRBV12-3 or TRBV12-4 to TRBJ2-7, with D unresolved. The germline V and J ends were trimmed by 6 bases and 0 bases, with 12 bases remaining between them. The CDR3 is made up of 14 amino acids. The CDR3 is CASSRGESSYEQYF. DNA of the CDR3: TGTGCCAGCAGCCGTGGAGAGAGCTCCTACGAGCAGTACTTC.

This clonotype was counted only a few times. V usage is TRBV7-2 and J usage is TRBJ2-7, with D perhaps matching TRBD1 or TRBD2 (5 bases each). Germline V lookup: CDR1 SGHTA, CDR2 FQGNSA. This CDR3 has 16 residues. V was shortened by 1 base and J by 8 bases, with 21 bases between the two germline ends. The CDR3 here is CASSLGGVTLSRKQYF. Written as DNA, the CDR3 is TGTGCCAGCAGCTTAGGAGGGGTCACTCTATCGCGGAAGCAGTACTTC.

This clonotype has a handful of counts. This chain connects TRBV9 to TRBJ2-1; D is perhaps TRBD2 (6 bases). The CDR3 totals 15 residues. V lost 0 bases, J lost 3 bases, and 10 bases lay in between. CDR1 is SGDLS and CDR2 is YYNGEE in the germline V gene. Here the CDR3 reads CASSVEGLNYNEQFF. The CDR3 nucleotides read TGTGCCAGCAGCGTAGAGGGACTGAACTACAATGAGCAGTTCTTC.

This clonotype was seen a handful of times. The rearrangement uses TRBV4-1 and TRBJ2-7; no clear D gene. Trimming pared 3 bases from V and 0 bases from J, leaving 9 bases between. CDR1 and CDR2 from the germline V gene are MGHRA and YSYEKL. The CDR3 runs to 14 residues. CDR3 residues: CASSQSSNSYEQYF. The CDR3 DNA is TGCGCCAGCAGCCAGTCCAGCAACTCCTACGAGCAGTACTTC.

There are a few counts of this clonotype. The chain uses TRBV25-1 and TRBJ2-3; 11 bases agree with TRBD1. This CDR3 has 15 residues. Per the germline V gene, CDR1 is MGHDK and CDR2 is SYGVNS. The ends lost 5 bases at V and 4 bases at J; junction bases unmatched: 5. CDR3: CASSTPGQGADTQYF. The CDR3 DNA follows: TGTGCCAGCAGTACCCCGGGACAGGGGGCAGATACGCAGTATTTT.

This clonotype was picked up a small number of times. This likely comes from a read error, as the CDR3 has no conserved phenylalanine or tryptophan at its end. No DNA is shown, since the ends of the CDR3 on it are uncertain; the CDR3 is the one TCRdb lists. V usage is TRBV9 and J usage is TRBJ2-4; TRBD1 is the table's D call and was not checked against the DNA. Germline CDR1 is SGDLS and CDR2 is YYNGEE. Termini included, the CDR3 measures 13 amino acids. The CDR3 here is CASSVSEIVAGQV.

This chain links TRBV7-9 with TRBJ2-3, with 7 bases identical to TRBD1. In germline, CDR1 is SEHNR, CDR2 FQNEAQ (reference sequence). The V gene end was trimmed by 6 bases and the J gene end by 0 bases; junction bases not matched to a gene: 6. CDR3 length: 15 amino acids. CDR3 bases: TGTGCCAGCAGTCCAGGGGGACCCAGCACAGATACGCAGTATTTT. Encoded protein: CASSPGGPSTDTQYF.

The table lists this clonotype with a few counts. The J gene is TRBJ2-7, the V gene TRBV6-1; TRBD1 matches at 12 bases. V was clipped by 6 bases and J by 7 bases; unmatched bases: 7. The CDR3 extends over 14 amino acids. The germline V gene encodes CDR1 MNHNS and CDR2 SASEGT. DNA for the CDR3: TGTGCCAGCAGACTGGGACAGGGGGCGTGGGAGCAGTACTTC. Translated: CASRLGQGAWEQYF.

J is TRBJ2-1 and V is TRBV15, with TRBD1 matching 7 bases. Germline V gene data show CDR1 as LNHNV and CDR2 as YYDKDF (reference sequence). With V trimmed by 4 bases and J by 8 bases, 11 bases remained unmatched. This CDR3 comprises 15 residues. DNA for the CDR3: TGTGCCACCAGCATCGCCCGGGACAGATCTTATGAGCAGTTCTTC. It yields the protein CATSIARDRSYEQFF.

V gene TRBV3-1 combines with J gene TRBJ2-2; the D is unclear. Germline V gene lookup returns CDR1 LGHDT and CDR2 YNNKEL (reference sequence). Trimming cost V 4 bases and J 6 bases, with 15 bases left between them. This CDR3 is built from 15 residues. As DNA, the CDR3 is TGTGCCAGCAGCCCGTCCTTTTCTCATCCCGGGGAGCTGTTTTTT. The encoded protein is CASSPSFSHPGELFF.

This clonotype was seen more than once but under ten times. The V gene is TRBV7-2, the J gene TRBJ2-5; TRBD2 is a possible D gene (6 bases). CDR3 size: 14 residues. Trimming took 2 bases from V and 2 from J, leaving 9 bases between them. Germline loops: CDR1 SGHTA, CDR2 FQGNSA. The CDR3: CASSLSGHQETQYF. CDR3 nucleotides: TGTGCCAGCAGCTTAAGCGGGCATCAAGAGACCCAGTACTTC.

CDR3: CASILGSGNTIYF. The CDR3 DNA sequence: TGTGCCAGCATCCTCGGCTCTGGAAACACCATATATTTT. The chain couples TRBV7-9 to TRBJ1-3; D remains unclear. CDR1 SEHNR and CDR2 FQNEAQ come from the germline V gene (reference sequence). V was cut by 7 bases and J by 0 bases, with 7 bases left in between. CDR3 length: 13 residues.

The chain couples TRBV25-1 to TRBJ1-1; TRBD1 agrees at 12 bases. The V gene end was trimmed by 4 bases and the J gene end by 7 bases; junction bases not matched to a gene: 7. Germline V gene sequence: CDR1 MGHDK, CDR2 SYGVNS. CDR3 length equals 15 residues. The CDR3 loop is CASSALGQGAYEAFF. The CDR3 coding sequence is TGTGCCAGCAGTGCGTTGGGACAGGGGGCCTATGAAGCTTTCTTT.

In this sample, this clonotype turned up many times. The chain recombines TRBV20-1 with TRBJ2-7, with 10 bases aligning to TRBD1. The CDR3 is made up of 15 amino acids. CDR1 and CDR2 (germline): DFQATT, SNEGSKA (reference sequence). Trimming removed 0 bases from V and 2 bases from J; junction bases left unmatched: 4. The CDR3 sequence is CSARDWDRGTYEQYF. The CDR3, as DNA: TGCAGTGCTAGAGATTGGGACAGGGGAACCTACGAGCAGTACTTC.

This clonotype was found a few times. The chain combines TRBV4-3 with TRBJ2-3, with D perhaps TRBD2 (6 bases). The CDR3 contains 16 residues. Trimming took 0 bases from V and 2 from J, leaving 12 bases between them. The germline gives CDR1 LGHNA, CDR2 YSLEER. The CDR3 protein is CASSQDYRGNTDTQYF. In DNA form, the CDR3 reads TGCGCCAGCAGCCAAGATTATCGGGGGAACACAGATACGCAGTATTTT.

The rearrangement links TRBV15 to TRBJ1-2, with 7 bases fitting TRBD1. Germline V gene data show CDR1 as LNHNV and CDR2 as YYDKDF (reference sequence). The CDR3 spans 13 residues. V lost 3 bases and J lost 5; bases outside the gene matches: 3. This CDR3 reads CATSSTGEYGYTF. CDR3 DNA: TGTGCCACCAGCAGCACAGGGGAATATGGCTACACCTTC.